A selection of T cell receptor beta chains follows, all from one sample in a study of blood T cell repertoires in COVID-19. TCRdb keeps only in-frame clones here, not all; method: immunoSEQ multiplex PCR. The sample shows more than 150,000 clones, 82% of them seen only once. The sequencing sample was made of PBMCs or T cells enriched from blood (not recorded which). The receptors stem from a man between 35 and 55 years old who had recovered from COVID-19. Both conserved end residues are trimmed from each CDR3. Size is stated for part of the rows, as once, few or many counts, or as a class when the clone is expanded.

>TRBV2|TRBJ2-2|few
ASSPTGGSNTGELF
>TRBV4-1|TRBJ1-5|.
ASSQESESQPQH
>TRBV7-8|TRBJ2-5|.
ASSRGGVGETQY
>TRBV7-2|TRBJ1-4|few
ASSIGQGGEKLF
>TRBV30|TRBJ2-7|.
AWSVSGFGKSSYEQY
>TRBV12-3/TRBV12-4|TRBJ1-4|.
ASKGQLNEKLF
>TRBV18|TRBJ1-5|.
ASSPGAVNQPQH
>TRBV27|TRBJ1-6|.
ASSSPGVSSPLH
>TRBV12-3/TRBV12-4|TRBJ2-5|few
ASSFGSKETQY
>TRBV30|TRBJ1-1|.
AWSVDSRGKAF
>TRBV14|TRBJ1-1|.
ASSQLPGQGEGMYEAF
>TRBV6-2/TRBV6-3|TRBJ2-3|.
ASSYGATTDTQY
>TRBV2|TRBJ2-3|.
ASSDYSRGGDTQY
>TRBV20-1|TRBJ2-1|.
SASSGTIYNEQF
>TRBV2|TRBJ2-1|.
ASSEAGLVFNEQF
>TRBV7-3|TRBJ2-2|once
ASSLGTGVAGELF
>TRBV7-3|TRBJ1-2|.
ASSTTNPTPYGYT
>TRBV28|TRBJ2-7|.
ASTSLSEQY
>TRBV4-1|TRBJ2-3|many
ASSHVAASTDTQY
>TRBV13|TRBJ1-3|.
ASSLGGTGFISGNTIY
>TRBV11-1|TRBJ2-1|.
ASSPSGIYREF
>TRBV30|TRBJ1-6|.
AFTGTGGSPLH
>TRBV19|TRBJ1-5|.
ASSQGGQPQH
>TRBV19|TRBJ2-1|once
ASSIVGGDPSYNEQF
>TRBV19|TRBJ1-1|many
ASSILEINTEAF